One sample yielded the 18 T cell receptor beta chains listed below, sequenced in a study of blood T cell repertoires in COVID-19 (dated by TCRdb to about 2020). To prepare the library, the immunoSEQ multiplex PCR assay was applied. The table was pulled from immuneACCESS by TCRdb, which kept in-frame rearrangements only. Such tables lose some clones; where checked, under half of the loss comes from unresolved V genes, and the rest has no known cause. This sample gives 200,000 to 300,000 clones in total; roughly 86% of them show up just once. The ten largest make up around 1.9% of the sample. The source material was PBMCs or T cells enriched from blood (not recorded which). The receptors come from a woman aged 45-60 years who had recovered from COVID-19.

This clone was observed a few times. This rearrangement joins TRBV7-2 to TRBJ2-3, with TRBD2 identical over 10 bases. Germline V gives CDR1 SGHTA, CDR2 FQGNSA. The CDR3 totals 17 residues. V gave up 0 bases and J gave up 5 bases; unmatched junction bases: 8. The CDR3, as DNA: TGTGCCAGCAGCTTAGCGCTGAGCGGGGGGGCCAAAGATACGCAGTATTTT. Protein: CASSLALSGGAKDTQYF.

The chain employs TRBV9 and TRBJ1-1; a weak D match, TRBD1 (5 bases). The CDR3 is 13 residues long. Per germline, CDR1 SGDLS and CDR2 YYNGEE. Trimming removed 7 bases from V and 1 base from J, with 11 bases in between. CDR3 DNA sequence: TGTGCCAGCGCCTTCACAGGGAACACTGAAGCTTTCTTT. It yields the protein CASAFTGNTEAFF.

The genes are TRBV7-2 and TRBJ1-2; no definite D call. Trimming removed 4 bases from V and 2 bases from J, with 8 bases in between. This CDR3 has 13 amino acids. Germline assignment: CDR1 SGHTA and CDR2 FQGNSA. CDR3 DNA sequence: TGTGCCAGCAGCTACGGCAGGAACTATGGCTACACCTTC. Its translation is CASSYGRNYGYTF.

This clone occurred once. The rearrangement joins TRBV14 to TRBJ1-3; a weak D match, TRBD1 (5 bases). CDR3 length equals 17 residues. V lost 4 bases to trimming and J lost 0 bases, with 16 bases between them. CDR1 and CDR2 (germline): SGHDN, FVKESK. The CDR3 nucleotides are TGTGCCAGCAGCCGGGGCAGGCTCCATCCCTCTGGAAACACCATATATTTT. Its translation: CASSRGRLHPSGNTIYF.

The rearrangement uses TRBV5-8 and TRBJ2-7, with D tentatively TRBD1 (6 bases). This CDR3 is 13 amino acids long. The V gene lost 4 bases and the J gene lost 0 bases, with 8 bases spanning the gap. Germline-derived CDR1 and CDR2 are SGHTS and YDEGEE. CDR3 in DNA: TGTGCCAGCAGCAGGGGGTACTCCTACGAGCAGTACTTC. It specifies CASSRGYSYEQYF. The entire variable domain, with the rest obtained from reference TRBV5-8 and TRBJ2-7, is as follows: EAGVTQSPTHLIKTRGQQATLRCSPISGHTSVYWYQQALGLGLQFLLWYDEGEERNRGNFPPRFSGRQFPNYSSELNVNALELEDSALYLCASSRGYSYEQYFGPGTRLTVT.

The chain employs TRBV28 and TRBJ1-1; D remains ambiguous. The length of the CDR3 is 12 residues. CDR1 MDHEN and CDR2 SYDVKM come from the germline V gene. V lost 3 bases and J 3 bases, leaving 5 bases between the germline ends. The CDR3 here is CASSFLYTEAFF. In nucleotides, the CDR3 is TGTGCCAGCAGTTTTCTTTACACTGAAGCTTTCTTT. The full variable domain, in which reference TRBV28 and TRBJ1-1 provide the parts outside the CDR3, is DVKVTQSSRYLVKRTGEKVFLECVQDMDHENMFWYRQDPGLGLRLIYFSYDVKMKEKGDIPEGYSVSREKKERFSLILESASTNQTSMYLCASSFLYTEAFFGQGTRLTVV.

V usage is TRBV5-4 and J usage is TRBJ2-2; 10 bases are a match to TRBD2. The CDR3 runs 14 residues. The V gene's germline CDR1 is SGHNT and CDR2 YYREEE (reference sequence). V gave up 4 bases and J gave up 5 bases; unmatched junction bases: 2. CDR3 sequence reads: CASSGLAVTGELFF. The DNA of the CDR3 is TGTGCCAGCAGCGGACTAGCGGTTACCGGGGAGCTGTTTTTT.

This CDR3 is CSALAGGTDTQYF. DNA of the CDR3: TGCAGCGCACTAGCGGGAGGCACAGATACGCAGTATTTT. This rearrangement joins TRBV29-1 to TRBJ2-3; TRBD2 aligns across 11 bases. Germline-derived CDR1 and CDR2 are SQVTM and ANQGSEA. This CDR3 has 13 amino acids. The junction had 1 base not matched to a gene; V was cut back by 7 bases and J by 1 base.

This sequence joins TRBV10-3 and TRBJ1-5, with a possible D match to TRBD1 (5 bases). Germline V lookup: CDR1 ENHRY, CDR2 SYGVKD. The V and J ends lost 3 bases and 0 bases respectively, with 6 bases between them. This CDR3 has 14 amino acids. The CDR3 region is CAISDRVSNQPQHF. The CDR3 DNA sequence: TGTGCCATCAGTGACAGGGTTAGCAATCAGCCCCAGCATTTT.

Here the CDR3 reads CSVQRGVTANTEAFF. CDR3 nucleotides: TGCAGCGTCCAAAGGGGCGTAACAGCGAACACTGAAGCTTTCTTT. The V call is TRBV29-1, the J call TRBJ1-1, with a possible D match to TRBD1 (5 bases). This CDR3 is 15 amino acids long. Trimming stripped 6 bases from V and 1 base from J, with 18 bases between. Germline CDR1 is SQVTM and CDR2 is ANQGSEA.

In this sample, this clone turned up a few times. The CDR3 protein is CAWSVETGGFEKLFF. The CDR3 DNA follows: TGTGCCTGGAGTGTAGAGACAGGGGGGTTCGAAAAACTGTTTTTT. V is TRBV30 and J is TRBJ1-4; 9 positions agree with TRBD1. CDR1 and CDR2 from the germline V gene are GTSNPN and SVGIG (reference sequence). With 0 bases clipped from V and 8 bases from J, the junction kept 7 bases outside the gene matches. The CDR3 runs 15 residues.

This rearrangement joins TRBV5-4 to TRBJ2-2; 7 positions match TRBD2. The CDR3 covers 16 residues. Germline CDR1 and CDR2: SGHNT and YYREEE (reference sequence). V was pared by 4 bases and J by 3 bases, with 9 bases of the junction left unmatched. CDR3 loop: CASSQSGGWDTGELFF. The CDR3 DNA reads TGTGCCAGCAGCCAGTCCGGGGGGTGGGACACCGGGGAGCTGTTTTTT.

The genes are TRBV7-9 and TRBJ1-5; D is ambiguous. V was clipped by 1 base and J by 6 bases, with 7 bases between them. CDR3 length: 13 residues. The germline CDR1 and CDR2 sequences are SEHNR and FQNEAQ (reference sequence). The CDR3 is CASSLGATQPQHF. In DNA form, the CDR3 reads TGTGCCAGCAGCTTAGGGGCAACTCAGCCCCAGCATTTT.

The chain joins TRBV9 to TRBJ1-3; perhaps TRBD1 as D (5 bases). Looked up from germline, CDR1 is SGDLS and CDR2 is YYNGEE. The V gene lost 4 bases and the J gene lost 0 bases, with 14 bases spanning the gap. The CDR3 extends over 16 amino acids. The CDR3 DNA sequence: TGTGCCAGCAGCCTCCAGGGAATCATCTCTGGAAACACCATATATTTT. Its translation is CASSLQGIISGNTIYF.

DNA of the CDR3: TGTGCCAGCAGCTTATTCGGGGGTACTAATGAAAAACTGTTTTTT. It is translated as CASSLFGGTNEKLFF. The chain has TRBV7-2 and TRBJ1-4; the D gene is possibly TRBD1 (5 bases). The CDR3 length is 15 residues. Germline V gene sequence: CDR1 SGHTA, CDR2 FQGNSA. V was cut by 2 bases and J by 2 bases, with 9 bases left in between.

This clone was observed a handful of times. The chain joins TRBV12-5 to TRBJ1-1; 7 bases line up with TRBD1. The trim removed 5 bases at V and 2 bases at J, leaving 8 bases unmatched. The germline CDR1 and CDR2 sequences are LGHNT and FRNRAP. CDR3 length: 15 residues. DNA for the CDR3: TGTGCTAGTGGTCTTAGGACAGGAAGAAACACTGAAGCTTTCTTT. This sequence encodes CASGLRTGRNTEAFF.

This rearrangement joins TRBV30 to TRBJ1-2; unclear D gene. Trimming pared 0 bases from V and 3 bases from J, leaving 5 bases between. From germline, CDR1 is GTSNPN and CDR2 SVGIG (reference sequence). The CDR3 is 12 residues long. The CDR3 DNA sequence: TGTGCCTGGAGTGTCAGATACTATGGCTACACCTTC. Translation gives CAWSVRYYGYTF.

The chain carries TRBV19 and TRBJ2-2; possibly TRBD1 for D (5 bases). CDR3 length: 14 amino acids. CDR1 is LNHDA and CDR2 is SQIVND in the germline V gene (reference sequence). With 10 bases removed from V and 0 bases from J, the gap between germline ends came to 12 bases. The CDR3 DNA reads TGTGCCACCGGCCTCAGGGCGAACACCGGGGAGCTGTTTTTT. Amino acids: CATGLRANTGELFF.